This T cell receptor (beta chain) was identified in a study of radiotherapy plus CTLA-4 blockade in lung cancer. For the study at large: Objective response rate was 18%; disease control rate, 25% to 35%.

Study-level findings and limits: In blood, after radiotherapy plus ipilimumab, tumor-derived TCR clones expanded. Best predicting response, reportedly, were early blood T cell clone dynamics, with interferon-beta.

Measured with immunoSEQ multiplex PCR; TCRdb has only the in-frame clones, and not every one. The table has roughly 85,000 clones, more than 75% seen once. V was clipped by 6 bases and J by 2 bases, with 7 bases between them. CDR1 is MDHEN, CDR2 SYDVKM, per germline. This CDR3 comprises 12 residues. For this clone: Its specificity is unknown.

The rearrangement links TRBV28 to TRBJ1-2; D ambiguous. The receptor was isolated from a human donor with non-small cell lung cancer that progressed on radiotherapy plus ipilimumab. This sample comprised peripheral blood, obtained from a patient treated with radiotherapy plus ipilimumab. The CDR3 DNA sequence: TGTGCCAGCAGACGAATAAACTATGGCTACACCTTC. Translated: CASRRINYGYTF.